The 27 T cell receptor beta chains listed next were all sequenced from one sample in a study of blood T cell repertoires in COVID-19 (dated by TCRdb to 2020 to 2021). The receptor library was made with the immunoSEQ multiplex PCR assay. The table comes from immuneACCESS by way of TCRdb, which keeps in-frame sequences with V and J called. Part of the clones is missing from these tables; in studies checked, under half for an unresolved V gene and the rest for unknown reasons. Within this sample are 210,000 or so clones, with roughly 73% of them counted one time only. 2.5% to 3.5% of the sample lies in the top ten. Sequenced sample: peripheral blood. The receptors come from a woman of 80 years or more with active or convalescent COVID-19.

The chain's CDR3 is CAISETEEGQPQHF. CDR3 in DNA: TGTGCCATCAGTGAGACGGAGGAGGGACAGCCCCAGCATTTT. The genes are TRBV10-3 and TRBJ1-5; D is ambiguous. The germline V gene encodes CDR1 ENHRY and CDR2 SYGVKD. The V gene lost 2 bases and the J gene lost 7 bases, with 12 bases spanning the gap. The CDR3 covers 14 residues.

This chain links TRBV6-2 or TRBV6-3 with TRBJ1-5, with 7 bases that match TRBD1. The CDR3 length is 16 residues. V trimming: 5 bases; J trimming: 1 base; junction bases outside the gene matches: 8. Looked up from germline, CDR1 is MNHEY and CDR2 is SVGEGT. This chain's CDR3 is CASSPSGGTSNQPQHF. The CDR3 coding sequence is TGTGCCAGCAGTCCCTCAGGGGGGACAAGCAATCAGCCCCAGCATTTT.

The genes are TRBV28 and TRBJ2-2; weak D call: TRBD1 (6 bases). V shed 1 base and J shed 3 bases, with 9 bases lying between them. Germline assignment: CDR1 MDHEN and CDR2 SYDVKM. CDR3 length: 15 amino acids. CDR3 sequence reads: CASSLSGGYTGELFF. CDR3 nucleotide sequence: TGTGCCAGCAGTTTATCTGGGGGCTACACCGGGGAGCTGTTTTTT.

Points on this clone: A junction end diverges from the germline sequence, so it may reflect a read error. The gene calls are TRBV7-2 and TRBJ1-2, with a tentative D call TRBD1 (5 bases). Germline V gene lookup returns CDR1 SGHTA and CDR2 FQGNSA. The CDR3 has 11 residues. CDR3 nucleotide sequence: TGTGCCAGCAGCTTATCTGTGACAGTCGCCTTC. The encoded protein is CASSLSVTVAF.

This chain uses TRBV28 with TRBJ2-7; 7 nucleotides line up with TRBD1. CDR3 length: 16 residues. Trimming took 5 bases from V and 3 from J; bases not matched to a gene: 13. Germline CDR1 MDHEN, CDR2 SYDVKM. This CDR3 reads CASSPRPPGTDYEQYF. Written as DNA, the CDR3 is TGTGCCAGCAGTCCTCGGCCCCCCGGGACAGACTACGAGCAGTACTTC. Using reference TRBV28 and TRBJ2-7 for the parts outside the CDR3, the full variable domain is DVKVTQSSRYLVKRTGEKVFLECVQDMDHENMFWYRQDPGLGLRLIYFSYDVKMKEKGDIPEGYSVSREKKERFSLILESASTNQTSMYLCASSPRPPGTDYEQYFGPGTRLTVT.

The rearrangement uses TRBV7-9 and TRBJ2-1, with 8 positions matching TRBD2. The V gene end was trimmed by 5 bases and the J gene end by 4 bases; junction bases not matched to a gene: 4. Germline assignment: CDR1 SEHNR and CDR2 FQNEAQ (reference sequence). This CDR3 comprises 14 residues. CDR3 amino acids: CASSRRGEYNEQFF. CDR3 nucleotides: TGTGCCAGCAGCCGGCGGGGGGAATACAATGAGCAGTTCTTC.

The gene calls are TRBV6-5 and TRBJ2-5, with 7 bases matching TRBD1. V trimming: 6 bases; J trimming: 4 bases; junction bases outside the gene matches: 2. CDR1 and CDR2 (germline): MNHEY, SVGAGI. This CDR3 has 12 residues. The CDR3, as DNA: TGTGCCAGCAGGACAGGGATAGAGACCCAGTACTTC. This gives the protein CASRTGIETQYF.

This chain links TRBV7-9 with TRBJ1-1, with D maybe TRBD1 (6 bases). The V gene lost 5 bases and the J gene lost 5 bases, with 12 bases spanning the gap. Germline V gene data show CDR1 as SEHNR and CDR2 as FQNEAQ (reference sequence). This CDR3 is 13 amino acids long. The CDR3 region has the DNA TGTGCCAGCAGCAGACAGGTTCAGACTGAAGCTTTCTTT. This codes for CASSRQVQTEAFF. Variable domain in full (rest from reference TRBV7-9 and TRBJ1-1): DTGVSQNPRHKITKRGQNVTFRCDPISEHNRLYWYRQTLGQGPEFLTYFQNEAQLEKSRLLSDRFSAERPKGSFSTLEIQRTEQGDSAMYLCASSRQVQTEAFFGQGTRLTVV.

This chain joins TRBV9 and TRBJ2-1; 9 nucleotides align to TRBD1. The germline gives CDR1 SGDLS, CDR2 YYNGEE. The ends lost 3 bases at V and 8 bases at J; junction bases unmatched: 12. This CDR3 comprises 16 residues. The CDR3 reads CASSALTTGGKDEQFF. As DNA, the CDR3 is TGTGCCAGCAGCGCCTTAACTACAGGGGGCAAAGATGAGCAGTTCTTC.

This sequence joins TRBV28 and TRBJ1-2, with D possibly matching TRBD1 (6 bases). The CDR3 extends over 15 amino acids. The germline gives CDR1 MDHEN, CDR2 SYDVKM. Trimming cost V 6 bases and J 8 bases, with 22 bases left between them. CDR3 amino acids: CASSPGGTSFRGYTF. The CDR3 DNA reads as TGTGCCAGCAGCCCCGGGGGGACATCTTTTCGGGGCTACACCTTC.

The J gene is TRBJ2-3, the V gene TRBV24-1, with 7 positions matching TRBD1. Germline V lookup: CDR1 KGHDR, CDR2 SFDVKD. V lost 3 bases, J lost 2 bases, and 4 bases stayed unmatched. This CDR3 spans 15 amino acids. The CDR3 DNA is TGTGCCACCAGTGATAGGGGACAGCACACAGATACGCAGTATTTT. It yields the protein CATSDRGQHTDTQYF.

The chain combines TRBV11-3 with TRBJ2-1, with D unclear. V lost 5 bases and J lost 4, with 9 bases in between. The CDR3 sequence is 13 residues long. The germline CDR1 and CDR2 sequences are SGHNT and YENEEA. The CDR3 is CASSPSRYNEQFF. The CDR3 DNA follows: TGTGCCAGCAGCCCAAGCCGATACAATGAGCAGTTCTTC.

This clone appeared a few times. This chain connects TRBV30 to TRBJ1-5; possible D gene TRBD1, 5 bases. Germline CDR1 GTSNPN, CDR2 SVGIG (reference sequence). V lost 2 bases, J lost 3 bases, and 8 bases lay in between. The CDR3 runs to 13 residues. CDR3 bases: TGTGCCTGGAGTCCGACAGACAATCAGCCCCAGCATTTT. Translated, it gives CAWSPTDNQPQHF.

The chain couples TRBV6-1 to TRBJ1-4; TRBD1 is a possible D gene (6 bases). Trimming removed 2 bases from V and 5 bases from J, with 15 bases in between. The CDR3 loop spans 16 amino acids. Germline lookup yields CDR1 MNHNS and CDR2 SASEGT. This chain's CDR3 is CASSELIRQGNEKLFF. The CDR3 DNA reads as TGTGCCAGCAGTGAACTAATCCGCCAGGGGAATGAAAAACTGTTTTTT.

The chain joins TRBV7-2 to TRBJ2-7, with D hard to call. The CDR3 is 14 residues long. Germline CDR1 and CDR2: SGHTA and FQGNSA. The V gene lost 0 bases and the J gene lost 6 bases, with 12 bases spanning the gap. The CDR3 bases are TGTGCCAGCAGCTTAGCGTTCAGAGGTTCCGAGCAGTACTTC. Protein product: CASSLAFRGSEQYF.

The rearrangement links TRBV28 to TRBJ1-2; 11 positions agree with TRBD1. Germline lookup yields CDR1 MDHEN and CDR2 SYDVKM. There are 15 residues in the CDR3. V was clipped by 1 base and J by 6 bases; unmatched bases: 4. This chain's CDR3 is CASSLYLDRGHGYTF. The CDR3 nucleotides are TGTGCCAGCAGTTTATATTTGGACAGGGGGCATGGCTACACCTTC.

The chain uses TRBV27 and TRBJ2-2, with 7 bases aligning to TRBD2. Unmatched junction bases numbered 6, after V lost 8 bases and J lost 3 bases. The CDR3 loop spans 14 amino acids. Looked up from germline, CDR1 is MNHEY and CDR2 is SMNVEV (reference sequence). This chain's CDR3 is CASRGDLDTGELFF. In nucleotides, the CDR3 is TGTGCCAGCCGGGGGGATTTGGACACCGGGGAGCTGTTTTTT.

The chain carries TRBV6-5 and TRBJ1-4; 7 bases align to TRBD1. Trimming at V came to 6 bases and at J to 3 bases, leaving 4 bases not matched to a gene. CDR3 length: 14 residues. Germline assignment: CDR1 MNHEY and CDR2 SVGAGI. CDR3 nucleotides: TGTGCCAGCAGCGTACAGGGGTCTAATGAAAAACTGTTTTTT. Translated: CASSVQGSNEKLFF.

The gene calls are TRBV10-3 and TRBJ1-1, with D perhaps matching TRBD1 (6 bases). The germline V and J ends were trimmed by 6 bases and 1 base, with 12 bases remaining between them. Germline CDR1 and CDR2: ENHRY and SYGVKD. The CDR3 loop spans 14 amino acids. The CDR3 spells CAISPQGPNTEAFF. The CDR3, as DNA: TGTGCCATCAGCCCACAGGGCCCGAACACTGAAGCTTTCTTT.

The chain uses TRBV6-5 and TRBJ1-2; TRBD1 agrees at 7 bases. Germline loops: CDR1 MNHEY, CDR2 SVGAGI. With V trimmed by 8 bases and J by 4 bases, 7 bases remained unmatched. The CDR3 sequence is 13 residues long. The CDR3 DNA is TGTGCCAGCCGCAGGGACAGTACCTATGGCTACACCTTC. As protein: CASRRDSTYGYTF.

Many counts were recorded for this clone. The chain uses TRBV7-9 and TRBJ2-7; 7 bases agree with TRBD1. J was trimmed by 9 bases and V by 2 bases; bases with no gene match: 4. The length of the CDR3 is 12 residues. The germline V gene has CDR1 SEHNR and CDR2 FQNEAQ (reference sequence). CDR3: CASSLYRGLQYF. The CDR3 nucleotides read TGTGCCAGCAGCTTATACAGGGGTTTGCAGTACTTC. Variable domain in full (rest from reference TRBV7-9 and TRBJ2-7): DTGVSQNPRHKITKRGQNVTFRCDPISEHNRLYWYRQTLGQGPEFLTYFQNEAQLEKSRLLSDRFSAERPKGSFSTLEIQRTEQGDSAMYLCASSLYRGLQYFGPGTRLTVT.

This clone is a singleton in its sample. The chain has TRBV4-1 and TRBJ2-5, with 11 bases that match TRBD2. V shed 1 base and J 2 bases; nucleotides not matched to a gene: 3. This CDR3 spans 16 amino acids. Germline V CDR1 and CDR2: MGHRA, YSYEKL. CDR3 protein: CASSQGVAGGQETQYF. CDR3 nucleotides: TGCGCCAGCAGCCAAGGGGTAGCGGGGGGGCAAGAGACCCAGTACTTC.

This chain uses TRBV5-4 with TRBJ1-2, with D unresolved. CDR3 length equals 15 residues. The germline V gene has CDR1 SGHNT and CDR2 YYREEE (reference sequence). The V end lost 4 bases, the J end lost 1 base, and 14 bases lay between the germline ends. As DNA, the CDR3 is TGTGCCAGCAGCCCGGAGAGACGTCTTAACTATGGCTACACCTTC. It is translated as CASSPERRLNYGYTF.

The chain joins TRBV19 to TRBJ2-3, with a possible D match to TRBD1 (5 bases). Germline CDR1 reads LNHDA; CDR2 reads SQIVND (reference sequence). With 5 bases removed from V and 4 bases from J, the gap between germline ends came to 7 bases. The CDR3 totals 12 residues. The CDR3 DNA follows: TGTGCCAGTAGTGGCAGGGCAGATACGCAGTATTTT. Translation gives CASSGRADTQYF. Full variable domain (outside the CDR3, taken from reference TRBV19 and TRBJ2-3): DGGITQSPKYLFRKEGQNVTLSCEQNLNHDAMYWYRQDPGQGLRLIYYSQIVNDFQKGDIAEGYSVSREKKESFPLTVTSAQKNPTAFYLCASSGRADTQYFGPGTRLTVL.

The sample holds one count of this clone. The CDR3 spells CASSPGTGGFYEQYF. The CDR3 DNA reads as TGCGCCAGCAGTCCCGGGACAGGGGGCTTCTACGAGCAGTACTTC. The chain combines TRBV5-1 with TRBJ2-7; 12 nucleotides align to TRBD1. Germline-derived CDR1 and CDR2 are SGHRS and YFSETQ. The V segment lost 5 bases and the J segment 3 bases; nucleotides outside the gene matches: 6. This CDR3 comprises 15 residues.

CDR3 in DNA: TGTGCCAGCAGCTTCTTAAACACCGGGGAGCTGTTTTTT. Protein sequence: CASSFLNTGELFF. The chain has TRBV7-2 and TRBJ2-2; D unresolved. V was trimmed by 3 bases and J by 2 bases, leaving 4 bases between them. Looked up from germline, CDR1 is SGHTA and CDR2 is FQGNSA. The CDR3 length is 13 residues.

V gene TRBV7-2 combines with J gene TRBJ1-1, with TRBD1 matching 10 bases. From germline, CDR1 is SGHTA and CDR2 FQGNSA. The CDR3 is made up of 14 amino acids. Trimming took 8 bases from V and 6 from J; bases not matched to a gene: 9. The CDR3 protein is CASQRGQGWSEAFF. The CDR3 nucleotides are TGTGCCAGCCAGCGGGGACAGGGGTGGTCTGAAGCTTTCTTT.